This T cell receptor (beta chain) comes out of a study of T cell repertoires in cytomegalovirus infection. Each CDR3 protein gets one entry after TCRdb re-called the reads with MiXCR. Here the sample spans about 480,000 distinct CDR3 sequences, around 35% being singletons. CDR1 and CDR2 (germline): LGHDT, YNNKEL (reference sequence). The CDR3 has 16 amino acids. Details on this clonotype: Its antigen is undetermined. The junction does not match germline at one end; this may be a read error.

The sequence was obtained from a human donor in good health (CMV status not recorded). Some clones in this sample may be carry-over from other donors' samples. The J gene is TRBJ1-6, the V gene TRBV3-1; 9 bases align to TRBD1. This specimen was cultured PBMCs, taken from culture after CMV antigen stimulation. The CDR3 DNA sequence: TGTGCCAGCAGCCAAGCATCGGGACAGGGTAATCCACCCCTCCACTTT. This sequence encodes CASSQASGQGNPPLHF.